This TCR beta chain was retrieved from a study of T cell repertoires in cytomegalovirus infection. This clonotype was detected a few times. The antigen remains unidentified. Via MiXCR, TCRdb re-called the reads, giving one row per CDR3 protein. The sample records 800,000 to 950,000 distinct CDR3 sequences, less than 35% being singletons. Trimming stripped 2 bases from V and 5 bases from J, with 18 bases between. The CDR3 contains 17 residues. The germline V gene encodes CDR1 MNHEY and CDR2 SMNVEV (reference sequence). This sequence originates from a human donor in good health (CMV status not recorded). Some clones in this sample may be carry-over from other donors' samples. The source material was cultured CD8+ T cells from PBMCs, sampled from culture after CMV antigen stimulation. The V and J genes are TRBV27 and TRBJ2-2; D is ambiguous. The CDR3 bases are TGTGCCAGCAGTTTAAGAGGCGACCGGAGAAGTACCGGGGAGCTGTTTTTT. Its protein is CASSLRGDRRSTGELFF.